These 30 T cell receptor beta chains were sequenced from one sample in a study of T cells after yellow fever vaccination. MiXCR was run by TCRdb on the 5' RACE reads, yielding one entry per CDR3 protein. The data hold a few hundred thousand distinct CDR3 sequences, with approximately 3.8% observed a single time. Sample: PBMCs, taken on the day of the yellow fever booster vaccination. These receptors were obtained from a man between 18 and 29 years old who received the YFV17D yellow fever vaccine.

This clonotype was detected a few times. This sequence joins TRBV6-2 or TRBV6-3 and TRBJ2-3; 8 positions agree with TRBD2. The CDR3 is made up of 16 amino acids. CDR1 is MNHEY and CDR2 is SVGEGT in the germline V gene. V shed 5 bases and J 4 bases; nucleotides not matched to a gene: 11. CDR3 in amino acids: CASSRLGLDSPDTQYF. As DNA, the CDR3 is TGTGCCAGCAGTCGTCTGGGACTAGATTCCCCAGATACGCAGTATTTT.

This clonotype was counted ten times or more. The V gene is TRBV3-1, the J gene TRBJ2-2; D ambiguous. The length of the CDR3 is 19 residues. The V gene lost 0 bases and the J gene lost 3 bases, with 20 bases spanning the gap. Germline V gene sequence: CDR1 LGHDT, CDR2 YNNKEL (reference sequence). As DNA, the CDR3 is TGTGCCAGCAGCCAAGAGGGGATAGGGATAGGCATTTACACCGGGGAGCTGTTTTTT. This sequence encodes CASSQEGIGIGIYTGELFF.

This clonotype was counted at least ten times. The chain links TRBV6-6 to TRBJ1-5; D remains unclear. Germline CDR1 is MNHNY and CDR2 is SVGAGI (reference sequence). V lost 6 bases to trimming and J lost 7 bases, with 7 bases between them. CDR3 length: 11 amino acids. The CDR3 region has the DNA TGTGCCAGCAGCTCCGAACAGCCCCAGCATTTT. Translating gives CASSSEQPQHF.

This clonotype was recorded many times. The chain employs TRBV20-1 and TRBJ1-1; D gene ambiguous. The CDR3 has 12 residues. The V gene's germline CDR1 is DFQATT and CDR2 SNEGSKA (reference sequence). The V end was cut by 3 bases, the J end by 1 base, with 6 bases between. CDR3 in amino acids: CSASSGNTEAFF. The CDR3, as DNA: TGCAGTGCTAGCTCGGGGAACACTGAAGCTTTCTTT.

The gene calls are TRBV7-6 and TRBJ2-4, with D possibly matching TRBD2 (6 bases). Trimming shortened V by 3 bases and J by 1 base, and 13 bases separated the two germline ends. The CDR3 covers 16 residues. Germline-derived CDR1 and CDR2 are SGHVS and FNYEAQ. This CDR3 is CASSLAPAGAKNIQYF. In DNA, the CDR3 is TGTGCCAGCAGCTTGGCCCCCGCGGGGGCCAAAAACATTCAGTACTTC.

This clonotype was detected many times. The chain is built from TRBV6-2 or TRBV6-3 and TRBJ2-2; D may be TRBD1 (5 bases). This CDR3 has 14 amino acids. Trimming removed 5 bases from V and 4 bases from J, with 11 bases in between. Looked up from germline, CDR1 is MNHEY and CDR2 is SVGEGT. The CDR3 DNA is TGTGCCAGCAGTCGTGACAGTTTCACCGGGGAGCTGTTTTTT. It yields the protein CASSRDSFTGELFF.

The CDR3 DNA follows: TGTGCCAGCACCGCAGAAGGACAGGGTTTTCAGCCCCAGCATTTT. Residues: CASTAEGQGFQPQHF. The chain recombines TRBV28 with TRBJ1-5, with 8 nucleotides matching TRBD1. The V gene end was trimmed by 7 bases and the J gene end by 6 bases; junction bases not matched to a gene: 11. The CDR3 contains 15 residues. Germline CDR1 and CDR2: MDHEN and SYDVKM.

In its sample, this clonotype was seen many times. V and J are TRBV29-1 and TRBJ1-3; D is undetermined. The CDR3 has 13 amino acids. Trimming cost V 0 bases and J 7 bases, with 10 bases left between them. CDR1 and CDR2 from the germline V gene are SQVTM and ANQGSEA. Written as DNA, the CDR3 is TGCAGCGTTGAAGATCGTCTCCGTAACACCATATATTTT. Protein sequence: CSVEDRLRNTIYF.

This clonotype occurred a few times. The chain uses TRBV4-1 and TRBJ1-4, with 8 bases that match TRBD1. With V trimmed by 4 bases and J by 3 bases, 22 bases remained unmatched. Per germline, CDR1 MGHRA and CDR2 YSYEKL. The CDR3 runs to 21 residues. CDR3 sequence: CASSLLWVGDRPLRANEKLFF. The CDR3 DNA sequence: TGCGCCAGCAGCCTGCTCTGGGTTGGGGACAGGCCCTTAAGGGCTAATGAAAAACTGTTTTTT.

This clonotype was counted ten times or more. The rearrangement joins TRBV10-3 to TRBJ2-1; TRBD1 aligns across 10 bases. V was clipped by 4 bases and J by 8 bases; unmatched bases: 8. Germline assignment: CDR1 ENHRY and CDR2 SYGVKD. The CDR3 runs 15 residues. The CDR3 reads CAISVGQGFSDEQFF. The CDR3 DNA sequence: TGTGCCATCAGTGTGGGACAGGGGTTCTCGGATGAGCAGTTCTTC.

The chain links TRBV12-5 to TRBJ2-7; 7 nucleotides agree with TRBD2. CDR3 length: 15 residues. The ends lost 0 bases at V and 5 bases at J; junction bases unmatched: 7. Germline assignment: CDR1 LGHNT and CDR2 FRNRAP. CDR3: CASGLVWSGRDEQYF. The DNA of the CDR3 is TGTGCTAGTGGTTTGGTATGGTCAGGGAGGGACGAGCAGTACTTC.

This clonotype was found a few times. The rearrangement uses TRBV10-3 and TRBJ1-2; TRBD1 aligns across 7 bases. CDR1 is ENHRY, CDR2 SYGVKD, per germline. This CDR3 has 13 amino acids. V dropped 6 bases and J dropped 3; count of bases not matched to a gene: 4. DNA for the CDR3: TGTGCCATCAGAGCCGGGACAGACTATGGCTACACCTTC. Translated, it gives CAIRAGTDYGYTF.

This clonotype has at least ten counts. V usage is TRBV7-9 and J usage is TRBJ2-6, with D hard to call. This CDR3 has 12 residues. Trimming pared 10 bases from V and 3 bases from J, leaving 7 bases between. CDR1 and CDR2 from the germline V gene are SEHNR and FQNEAQ (reference sequence). The CDR3 loop is CATAFGANVLTF. The CDR3 DNA sequence: TGTGCCACCGCCTTTGGGGCCAACGTCCTGACTTTC.

In its sample, this clonotype was seen many times. V gene TRBV5-1 combines with J gene TRBJ2-7; D is possibly TRBD1 (5 bases). With 4 bases removed from V and 1 base from J, the gap between germline ends came to 9 bases. The length of the CDR3 is 13 residues. Looked up from germline, CDR1 is SGHRS and CDR2 is YFSETQ. CDR3 sequence: CASSEDMSYEQYF. CDR3 coding DNA: TGCGCCAGCAGCGAGGACATGTCCTACGAGCAGTACTTC.

Ten or more counts support this clonotype. V is TRBV5-1 and J is TRBJ1-1; the match to TRBD1 covers 10 bases. J gave up 1 base and V 0 bases, and 12 bases lay outside the gene matches. Germline values: CDR1 SGHRS, CDR2 YFSETQ. The CDR3 runs to 19 residues. CDR3 loop: CASSLVGTGVRKGNTEAFF. The CDR3 DNA sequence: TGCGCCAGCAGCTTGGTAGGGACAGGGGTGCGAAAGGGGAACACTGAAGCTTTCTTT.

This clonotype has ten or more counts. The chain employs TRBV6-6 and TRBJ1-2; D is uncertain. This CDR3 region has 13 residues. CDR1 and CDR2 (germline): MNHNY, SVGAGI (reference sequence). The ends were cut back, 6 bases at V and 7 bases at J, with 15 bases in the middle. The CDR3 reads CASSSPQFRGYTF. Written as DNA, the CDR3 is TGTGCCAGCAGCTCACCTCAGTTCCGTGGCTACACCTTC.

This clonotype was seen many times. The chain links TRBV4-3 to TRBJ1-2, with D possibly being TRBD1 (5 bases). With 5 bases removed from V and 6 bases from J, the gap between germline ends came to 16 bases. The CDR3 totals 14 residues. Germline CDR1 is LGHNA and CDR2 is YSLEER. The CDR3 DNA reads as TGCGCCAGCAGCTTGCAGGGTTTTTCCGATGGCTACACCTTC. It is translated as CASSLQGFSDGYTF.

This sequence joins TRBV13 and TRBJ2-7, with a weak D call TRBD1 (6 bases). The CDR3 length is 13 residues. Per germline, CDR1 PRHDT and CDR2 FYEKMQ (reference sequence). Deletions cut 5 bases from V and 3 bases from J, with 11 bases between. CDR3 coding DNA: TGTGCCAGCAGCCCAAGGACAGTCTACGAGCAGTACTTC. This gives the protein CASSPRTVYEQYF.

In this sample, this clonotype turned up once. This may arise from a read error, as a much more abundant clone is one base away. The rearrangement links TRBV24-1 to TRBJ2-1, with D unclear. Germline loops: CDR1 KGHDR, CDR2 SFDVKD. The CDR3 has 13 residues. The CDR3 DNA is TGTGCCACCAGTGTTTTGCTGGACAATGAGCAGTTCTTC. It codes for CATSVLLDNEQFF.

The genes are TRBV4-3 and TRBJ2-2, with 9 bases that match TRBD1. CDR1 is LGHNA, CDR2 YSLEER, per germline. This CDR3 contains 15 residues. J lost 7 bases, V lost 1 base, and 4 bases had no gene match. CDR3 residues: CASSQGQGVIGELFF. CDR3 nucleotides: TGCGCCAGCAGCCAAGGACAGGGGGTGATCGGGGAGCTGTTTTTT.

This clonotype was detected only a few times. This rearrangement joins TRBV9 to TRBJ2-3; 8 bases are shared with TRBD2. Germline V CDR1 and CDR2: SGDLS, YYNGEE. Unmatched junction bases numbered 8, after V lost 3 bases and J lost 2 bases. CDR3 length: 16 residues. CDR3 coding DNA: TGTGCCAGCAGCGGCAGCGGGGGAGGCCCCACAGATACGCAGTATTTT. Translation gives CASSGSGGGPTDTQYF.

This clonotype was picked up many times. This chain connects TRBV5-1 to TRBJ2-7, with a tentative D call TRBD1 (5 bases). Per germline, CDR1 SGHRS and CDR2 YFSETQ. The V gene lost 6 bases and the J gene lost 0 bases, with 7 bases spanning the gap. The CDR3 totals 12 residues. CDR3 sequence (DNA): TGCGCCAGCATAGGGGACTCCTACGAGCAGTACTTC. Protein: CASIGDSYEQYF.

The chain joins TRBV10-3 to TRBJ1-1; D is uncertain. Germline V gene lookup returns CDR1 ENHRY and CDR2 SYGVKD. This CDR3 region has 13 residues. Trimming took 6 bases from V and 3 from J, leaving 11 bases between them. CDR3 residues: CAISEKGDTEAFF. CDR3 nucleotides: TGTGCCATCAGCGAAAAGGGAGACACTGAAGCTTTCTTT.

This clonotype was counted ten times or more. One end of the junction does not line up with germline, which may come from a read error. The V and J genes are TRBV7-7 and TRBJ2-2; TRBD1 aligns across 9 bases. This CDR3 spans 16 amino acids. The germline CDR1 and CDR2 sequences are SSHAT and FNYEAQ (reference sequence). The CDR3 nucleotides are TGTGCTAGCAGCTTATACGACAGGGGGTTCACCGGGGAGCTGTTTTTT. Translation gives CASSLYDRGFTGELFF. Full variable domain (missing parts from reference TRBV7-7 and TRBJ2-2): GAGVSQSPRYKVTKRGQDVTLRCDPISSHATLYWYQQALGQGPEFLTYFNYEAQPDKSGLPSDRFSAERPEGSISTLTIQRTEQRDSAMYRCASSLYDRGFTGELFFGEGSRLTVL.

The table lists this clonotype with many counts. The chain recombines TRBV11-1 with TRBJ2-1; D possibly matches TRBD1 or TRBD2 (6 bases each). Germline lookup yields CDR1 SGHAT and CDR2 FQDESV (reference sequence). The CDR3 runs 16 residues. V gave up 9 bases and J gave up 4 bases, with 22 bases separating them. Here the CDR3 DNA reads TGTGCCAGTAATACCCGGTGGGGGGCCGATTACAATGAGCAGTTCTTC. It codes for CASNTRWGADYNEQFF.

This clonotype was picked up a small number of times. The rearrangement joins TRBV29-1 to TRBJ1-1; D is uncertain. Germline V gives CDR1 SQVTM, CDR2 ANQGSEA. Trimming removed 0 bases from V and 7 bases from J, with 6 bases in between. The CDR3 covers 11 residues. The CDR3: CSVEEGGEAFF. CDR3 DNA: TGCAGCGTTGAAGAGGGTGGTGAAGCTTTCTTT.

This clonotype was recorded a few times. The chain combines TRBV15 with TRBJ1-1; D gene unclear. Germline assignment: CDR1 LNHNV and CDR2 YYDKDF (reference sequence). The CDR3 covers 14 residues. V gave up 1 base and J gave up 1 base, with 7 bases separating them. CDR3 nucleotides: TGTGCCACCAGCAGAGTTGGTCAGAACACTGAAGCTTTCTTT. This translates into CATSRVGQNTEAFF. The full variable domain, rest sourced from reference TRBV15 and TRBJ1-1, is DAMVIQNPRYQVTQFGKPVTLSCSQTLNHNVMYWYQQKSSQAPKLLFHYYDKDFNNEADTPDNFQSRRPNTSFCFLDIRSPGLGDTAMYLCATSRVGQNTEAFFGQGTRLTVV.

This clonotype was seen many times. The genes are TRBV15 and TRBJ1-1; D call uncertain. The V gene lost 4 bases and the J gene lost 6 bases, with 9 bases spanning the gap. CDR1 is LNHNV, CDR2 YYDKDF, per germline (reference sequence). This CDR3 is 12 amino acids long. The CDR3 sequence: CATSTSGPEAFF. CDR3 coding DNA: TGTGCCACCAGCACCTCTGGGCCTGAAGCTTTCTTT.

This clonotype was recorded at least ten times. The chain employs TRBV6-1 and TRBJ2-1; D tentatively reads TRBD1 or TRBD2 (6 bases each). V was cut by 6 bases and J by 4 bases, with 19 bases left in between. Looked up from germline, CDR1 is MNHNS and CDR2 is SASEGT. CDR3 length: 16 residues. CDR3 sequence reads: CASSISTGLLYNEQFF. CDR3 coding DNA: TGTGCCAGCAGCATATCGACAGGACTACTGTACAATGAGCAGTTCTTC.

This clonotype appeared many times. This chain links TRBV29-1 with TRBJ2-2; 7 bases are a match to TRBD1. Unmatched junction bases numbered 7, after V lost 4 bases and J lost 8 bases. Per the germline V gene, CDR1 is SQVTM and CDR2 is ANQGSEA. The CDR3 contains 13 residues. CDR3 loop: CSVVSRGWGELFF. In nucleotides, the CDR3 is TGCAGCGTTGTCTCCAGGGGGTGGGGGGAGCTGTTTTTT.